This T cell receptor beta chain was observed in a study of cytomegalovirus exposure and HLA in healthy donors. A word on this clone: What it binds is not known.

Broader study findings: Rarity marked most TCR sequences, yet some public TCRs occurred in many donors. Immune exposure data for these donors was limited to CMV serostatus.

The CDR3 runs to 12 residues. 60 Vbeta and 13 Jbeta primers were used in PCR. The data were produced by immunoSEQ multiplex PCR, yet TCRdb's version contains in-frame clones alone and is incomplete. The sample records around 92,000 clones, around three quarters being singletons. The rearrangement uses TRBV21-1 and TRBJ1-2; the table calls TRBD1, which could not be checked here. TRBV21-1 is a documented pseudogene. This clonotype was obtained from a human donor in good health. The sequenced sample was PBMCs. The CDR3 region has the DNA TGTGCCAGCATCCAGGCGAACTATGGCTACACCTTC. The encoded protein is CASIQANYGYTF.